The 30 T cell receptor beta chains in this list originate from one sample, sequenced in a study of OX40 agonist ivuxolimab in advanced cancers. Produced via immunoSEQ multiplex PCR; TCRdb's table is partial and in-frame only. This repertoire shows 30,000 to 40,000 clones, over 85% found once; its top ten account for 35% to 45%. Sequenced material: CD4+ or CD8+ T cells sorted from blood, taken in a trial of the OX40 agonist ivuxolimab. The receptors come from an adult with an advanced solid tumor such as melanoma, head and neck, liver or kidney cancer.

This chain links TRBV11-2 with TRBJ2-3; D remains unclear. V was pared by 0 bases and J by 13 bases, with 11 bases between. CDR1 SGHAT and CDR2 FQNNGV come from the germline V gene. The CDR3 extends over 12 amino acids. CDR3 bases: TGTGCCAGCAGCTTAGATTCTGCCGAAGAGTATTTT. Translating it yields CASSLDSAEEYF.

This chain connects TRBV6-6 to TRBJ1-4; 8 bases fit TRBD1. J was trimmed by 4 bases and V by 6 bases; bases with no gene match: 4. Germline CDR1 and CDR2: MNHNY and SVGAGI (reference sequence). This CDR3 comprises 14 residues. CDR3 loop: CASSKTGDNEKLFF. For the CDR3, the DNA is TGTGCCAGCAGCAAGACAGGGGATAATGAAAAACTGTTTTTT.

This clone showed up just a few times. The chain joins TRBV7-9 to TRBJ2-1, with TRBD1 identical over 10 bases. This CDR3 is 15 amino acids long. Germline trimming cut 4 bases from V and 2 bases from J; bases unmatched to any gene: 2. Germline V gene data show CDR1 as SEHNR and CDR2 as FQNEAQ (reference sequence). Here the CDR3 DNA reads TGTGCCAGCAGCTACGGACAGGGGGCCTACAATGAGCAGTTCTTC. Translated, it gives CASSYGQGAYNEQFF.

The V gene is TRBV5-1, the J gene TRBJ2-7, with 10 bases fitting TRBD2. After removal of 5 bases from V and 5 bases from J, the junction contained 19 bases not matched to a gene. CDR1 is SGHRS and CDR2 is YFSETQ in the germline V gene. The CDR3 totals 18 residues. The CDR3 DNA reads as TGCGCCAGCAGTCCCCCCTGGGAGAGCGGGAGGGCCTTCCACGAGCAGTACTTC. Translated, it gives CASSPPWESGRAFHEQYF.

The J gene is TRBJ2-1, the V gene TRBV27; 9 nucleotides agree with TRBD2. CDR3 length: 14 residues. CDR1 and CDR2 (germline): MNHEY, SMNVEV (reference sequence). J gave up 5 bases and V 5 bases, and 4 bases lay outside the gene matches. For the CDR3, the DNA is TGTGCCAGCAGTACAGGACTAGCGAACAATGAGCAGTTCTTC. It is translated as CASSTGLANNEQFF.

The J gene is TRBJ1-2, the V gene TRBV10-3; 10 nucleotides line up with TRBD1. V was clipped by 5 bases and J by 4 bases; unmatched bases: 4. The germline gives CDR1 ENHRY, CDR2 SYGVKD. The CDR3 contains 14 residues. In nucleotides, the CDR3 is TGTGCCATCAGTTTGGGACAGGGGAGCTATGGCTACACCTTC. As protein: CAISLGQGSYGYTF.

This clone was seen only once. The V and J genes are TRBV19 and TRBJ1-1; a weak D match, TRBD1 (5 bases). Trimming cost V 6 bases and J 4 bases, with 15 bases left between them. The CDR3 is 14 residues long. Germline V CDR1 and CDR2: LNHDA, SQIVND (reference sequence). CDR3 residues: CASRKTGTGTEAFF. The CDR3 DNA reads TGTGCCAGTAGAAAGACCGGGACGGGCACTGAAGCTTTCTTT.

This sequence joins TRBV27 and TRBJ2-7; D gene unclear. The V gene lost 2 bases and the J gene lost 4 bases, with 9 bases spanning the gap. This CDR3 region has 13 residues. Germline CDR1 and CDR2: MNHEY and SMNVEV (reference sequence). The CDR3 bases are TGTGCCAGCAGTTTAGCGACCCGATACGAGCAGTACTTC. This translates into CASSLATRYEQYF.

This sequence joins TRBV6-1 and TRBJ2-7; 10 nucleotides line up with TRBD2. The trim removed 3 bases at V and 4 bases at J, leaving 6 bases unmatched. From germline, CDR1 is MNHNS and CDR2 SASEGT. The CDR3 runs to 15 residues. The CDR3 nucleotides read TGTGCCAGCAGTGACCTAGCGGGAGAGGGATACGAGCAGTACTTC. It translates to CASSDLAGEGYEQYF.

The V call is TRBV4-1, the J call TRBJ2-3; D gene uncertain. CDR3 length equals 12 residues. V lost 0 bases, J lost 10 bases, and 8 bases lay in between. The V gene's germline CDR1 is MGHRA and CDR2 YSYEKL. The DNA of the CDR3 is TGCGCCAGCAGCCAAGACGTTGCTGCGCAGTATTTT. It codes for CASSQDVAAQYF.

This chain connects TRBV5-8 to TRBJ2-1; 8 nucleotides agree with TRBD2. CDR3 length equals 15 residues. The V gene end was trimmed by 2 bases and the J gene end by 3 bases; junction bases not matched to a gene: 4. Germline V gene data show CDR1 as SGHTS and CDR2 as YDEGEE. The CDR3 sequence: CASSFEAGVYNEQFF. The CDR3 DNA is TGTGCCAGCAGCTTTGAAGCGGGAGTCTACAATGAGCAGTTCTTC.

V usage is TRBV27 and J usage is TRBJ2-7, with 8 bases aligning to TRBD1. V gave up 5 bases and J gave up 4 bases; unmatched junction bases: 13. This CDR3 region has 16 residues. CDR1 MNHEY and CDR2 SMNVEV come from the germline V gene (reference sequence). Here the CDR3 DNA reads TGTGCCAGCAGTGCCTCAGGGGGCAACTCATGGTACGAGCAGTACTTC. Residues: CASSASGGNSWYEQYF.

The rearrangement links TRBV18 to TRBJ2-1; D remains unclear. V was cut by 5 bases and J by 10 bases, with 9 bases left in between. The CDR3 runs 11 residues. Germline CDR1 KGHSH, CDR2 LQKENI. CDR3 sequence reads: CASSFTQEQFF. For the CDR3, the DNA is TGTGCCAGCTCATTTACTCAAGAGCAGTTCTTC.

The CDR3 region has the DNA TGTGCCAGCAGCCCAGGGACTAGCGGATCGAATGAGCAGTTCTTC. Encoded protein: CASSPGTSGSNEQFF. This chain uses TRBV13 with TRBJ2-1; TRBD2 matches 11 bases. Per the germline V gene, CDR1 is PRHDT and CDR2 is FYEKMQ (reference sequence). The CDR3 contains 15 residues. V lost 5 bases, J lost 7 bases, and 7 bases stayed unmatched.

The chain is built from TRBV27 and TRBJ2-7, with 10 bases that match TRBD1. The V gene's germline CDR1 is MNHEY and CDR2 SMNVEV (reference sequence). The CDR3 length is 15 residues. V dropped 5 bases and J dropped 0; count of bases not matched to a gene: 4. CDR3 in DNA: TGTGCCAGCAGTCCTAGGGACAGGGGCTCCTACGAGCAGTACTTC. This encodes CASSPRDRGSYEQYF.

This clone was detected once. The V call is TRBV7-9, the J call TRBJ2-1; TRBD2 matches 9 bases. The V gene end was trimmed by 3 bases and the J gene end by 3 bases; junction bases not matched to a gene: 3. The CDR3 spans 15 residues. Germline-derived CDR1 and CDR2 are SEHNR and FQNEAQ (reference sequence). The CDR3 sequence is CASSLTSGYYNEQFF. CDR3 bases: TGTGCCAGCAGCTTGACTAGCGGTTACTACAATGAGCAGTTCTTC.

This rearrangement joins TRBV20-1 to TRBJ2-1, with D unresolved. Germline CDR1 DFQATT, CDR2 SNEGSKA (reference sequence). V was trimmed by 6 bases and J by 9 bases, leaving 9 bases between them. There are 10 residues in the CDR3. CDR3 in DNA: TGCAGTGCCGCATTCACTGAGCAGTTCTTC. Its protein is CSAAFTEQFF.

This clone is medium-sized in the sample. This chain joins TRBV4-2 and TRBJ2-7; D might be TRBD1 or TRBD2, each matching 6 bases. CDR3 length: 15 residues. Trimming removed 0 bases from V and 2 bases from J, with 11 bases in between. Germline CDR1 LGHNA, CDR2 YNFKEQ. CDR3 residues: CASSQDRGATYEQYF. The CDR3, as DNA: TGTGCCAGCAGCCAAGATAGGGGGGCCACCTACGAGCAGTACTTC.

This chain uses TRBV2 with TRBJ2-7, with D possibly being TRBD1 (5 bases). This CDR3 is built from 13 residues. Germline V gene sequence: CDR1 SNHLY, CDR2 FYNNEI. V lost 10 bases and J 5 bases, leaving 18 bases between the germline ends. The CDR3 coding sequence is TGTGCCACACGACCGAAGGGGTCTAACGAGCAGTACTTC. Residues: CATRPKGSNEQYF.

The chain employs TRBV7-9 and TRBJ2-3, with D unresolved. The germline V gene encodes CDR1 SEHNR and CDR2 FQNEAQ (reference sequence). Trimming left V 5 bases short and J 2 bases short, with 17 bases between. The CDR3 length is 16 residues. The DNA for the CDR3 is TGTGCCAGCAGCCCCCGACTGGAAGAGATCACAGATACGCAGTATTTT. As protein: CASSPRLEEITDTQYF.

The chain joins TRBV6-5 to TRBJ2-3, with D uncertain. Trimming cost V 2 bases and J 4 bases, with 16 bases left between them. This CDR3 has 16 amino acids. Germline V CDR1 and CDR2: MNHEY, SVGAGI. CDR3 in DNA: TGTGCCAGCAGTTACGAGGCGGATACCCCCCCAGATACGCAGTATTTT. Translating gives CASSYEADTPPDTQYF.

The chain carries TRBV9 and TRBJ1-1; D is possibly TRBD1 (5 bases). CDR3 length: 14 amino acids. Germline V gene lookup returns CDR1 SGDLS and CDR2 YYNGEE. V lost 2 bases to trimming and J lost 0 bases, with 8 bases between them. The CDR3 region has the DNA TGTGCCAGCAGCGTGACAGATATGAACACTGAAGCTTTCTTT. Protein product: CASSVTDMNTEAFF.

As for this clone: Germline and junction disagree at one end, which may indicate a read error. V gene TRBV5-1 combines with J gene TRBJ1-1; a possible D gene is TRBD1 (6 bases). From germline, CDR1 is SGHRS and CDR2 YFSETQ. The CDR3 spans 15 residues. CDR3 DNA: TGTGCCAGCAGCTTATTGACAGGCGGGAACACTGAAGCTTTCTTT. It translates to CASSLLTGGNTEAFF.

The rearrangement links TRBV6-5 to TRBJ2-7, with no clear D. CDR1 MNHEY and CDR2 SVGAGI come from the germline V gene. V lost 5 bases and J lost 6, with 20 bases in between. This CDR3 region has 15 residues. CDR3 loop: CASSPPDIAVGEQYF. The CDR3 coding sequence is TGTGCCAGCAGTCCCCCTGACATTGCCGTTGGCGAGCAGTACTTC.

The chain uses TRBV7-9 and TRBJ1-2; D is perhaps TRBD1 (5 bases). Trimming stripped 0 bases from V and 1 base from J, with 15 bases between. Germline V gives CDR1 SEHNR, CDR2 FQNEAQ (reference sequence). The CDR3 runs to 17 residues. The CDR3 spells CASSLAGGTGLNYGYTF. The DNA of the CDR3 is TGTGCCAGCAGCTTAGCGGGAGGGACGGGACTTAACTATGGCTACACCTTC.

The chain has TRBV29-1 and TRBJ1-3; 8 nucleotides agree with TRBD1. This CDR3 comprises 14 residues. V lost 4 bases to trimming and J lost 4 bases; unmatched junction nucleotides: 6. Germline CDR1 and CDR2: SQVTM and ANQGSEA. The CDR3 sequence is CSVGMTGEGNTIYF. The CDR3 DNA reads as TGCAGCGTTGGAATGACAGGGGAAGGAAACACCATATATTTT.

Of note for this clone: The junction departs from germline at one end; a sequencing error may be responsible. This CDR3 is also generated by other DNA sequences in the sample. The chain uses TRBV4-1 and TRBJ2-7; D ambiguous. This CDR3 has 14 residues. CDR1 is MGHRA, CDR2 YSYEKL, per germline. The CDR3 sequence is CASSQVEGAYEQYF. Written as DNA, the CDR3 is TGTGCCAGCAGCCAAGTAGAAGGCGCCTACGAGCAGTACTTC.

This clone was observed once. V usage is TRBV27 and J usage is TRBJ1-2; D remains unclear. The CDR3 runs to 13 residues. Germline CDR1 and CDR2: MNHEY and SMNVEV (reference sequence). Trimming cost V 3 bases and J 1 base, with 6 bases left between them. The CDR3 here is CASSLYSNYGYTF. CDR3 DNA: TGTGCCAGCAGTTTGTATAGTAACTATGGCTACACCTTC.

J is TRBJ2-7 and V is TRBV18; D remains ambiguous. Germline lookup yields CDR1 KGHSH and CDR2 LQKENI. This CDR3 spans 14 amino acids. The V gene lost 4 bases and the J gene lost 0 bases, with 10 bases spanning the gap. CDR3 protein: CASSQTASSYEQYF. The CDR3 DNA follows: TGTGCCAGCTCACAAACGGCAAGCTCCTACGAGCAGTACTTC.

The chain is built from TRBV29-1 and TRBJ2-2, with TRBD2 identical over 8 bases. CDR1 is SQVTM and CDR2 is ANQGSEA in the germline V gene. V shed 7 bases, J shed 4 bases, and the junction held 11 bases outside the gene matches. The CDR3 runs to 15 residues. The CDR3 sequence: CSAETGRGATGELFF. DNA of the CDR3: TGCAGCGCTGAGACGGGGCGGGGGGCCACCGGGGAGCTGTTTTTT.